This T cell receptor beta chain was sequenced during a study of shared clonotypes between healthy human individuals. This clone was counted between two and nine times. The CDR3 loop spans 14 amino acids. Germline values: CDR1 SEHNR, CDR2 FQNEAQ (reference sequence). J gave up 4 bases and V 5 bases, and 4 bases lay outside the gene matches. The protocol was immunoSEQ multiplex PCR, while the TCRdb copy is restricted to in-frame clones and leaves out a portion. The sample consists of about 330,000 clones, 74% of them appearing once. Sequencing was carried out using memory CD4+ T cells sorted from blood. Subset specified: CD45RA-negative fraction. The rearrangement links TRBV7-9 to TRBJ1-4, with 7 bases matching TRBD1. The sequence was collected from a man in his thirties or forties in good health. The CDR3, as DNA: TGTGCCAGCAGCCCGGGACAGATTAATGAAAAACTGTTTTTT. Translating gives CASSPGQINEKLFF.